This T cell receptor beta chain is drawn from a study of blood T cells in healthy people across ages. Findings and limits, study-wide: Diversity estimates drawn from one million T cells were deemed underestimates.

Each sample provided at least 6 micrograms of extracted total RNA. Then a second PCR, running roughly 6 to 11 cycles, was carried out with a sample-barcoded 5' primer and a J-beta primer mix. Each single sample gave us at least 2.5 million CDR3-containing paired-end reads. MiXCR was run by TCRdb on the 5' RACE reads, yielding one entry per CDR3 protein. The table has 1,800,000 or so distinct CDR3 sequences, about 39% seen once. This clonotype was observed a few times. Its antigen is not identified. Input material: blood. The receptor was isolated from a human donor in good health.

The CDR3 sequence: CASSQNTGLSSNEQFF. CDR3 coding DNA: TGTGCCAGCAGCCAAAACACAGGGCTATCAAGCAATGAGCAGTTCTTC. The V and J genes are TRBV13 and TRBJ2-1, with TRBD1 as a possible D gene (6 bases). Germline lookup yields CDR1 PRHDT and CDR2 FYEKMQ (reference sequence). Trimming removed 5 bases at V and 6 bases at J, with 20 bases between. CDR3 length equals 16 residues.